This T cell receptor beta chain was identified during a study of blood T cell repertoires in COVID-19. At the level of the study: Samples came from the United States, Italy and Spain, spanning acute and convalescent COVID-19. T cells, B-cell-depleted T cells, or PBMCs supplied cDNA or gDNA.

The CDR3 sequence is 14 residues long. V lost 0 bases, J lost 1 base, and 7 bases lay in between. Germline CDR1 and CDR2: SGDLS and YYNGEE. As for this clone: Other DNA variants within this sample encode the same CDR3.

Here immunoSEQ multiplex PCR was the method, and the copy in TCRdb shows in-frame clones only, minus some. The table includes more than 350,000 clones, approximately 87% detected once. The study recruited people aged 18 to 89 years across about two dozen US areas. Donors in Cohort 3 who had recovered were those with two negative PCRs, healthcare professional clearance, or resolution of their symptoms. The chain links TRBV9 to TRBJ1-1; D is unclear. Sequences were obtained from PBMCs or T cells enriched from blood (not recorded which). The sequence was collected from a woman aged 45-59 years who had recovered from COVID-19. The CDR3 sequence is CASSVGSGNTEAFF. The CDR3 DNA sequence: TGTGCCAGCAGCGTAGGTTCCGGGAACACTGAAGCTTTCTTT.